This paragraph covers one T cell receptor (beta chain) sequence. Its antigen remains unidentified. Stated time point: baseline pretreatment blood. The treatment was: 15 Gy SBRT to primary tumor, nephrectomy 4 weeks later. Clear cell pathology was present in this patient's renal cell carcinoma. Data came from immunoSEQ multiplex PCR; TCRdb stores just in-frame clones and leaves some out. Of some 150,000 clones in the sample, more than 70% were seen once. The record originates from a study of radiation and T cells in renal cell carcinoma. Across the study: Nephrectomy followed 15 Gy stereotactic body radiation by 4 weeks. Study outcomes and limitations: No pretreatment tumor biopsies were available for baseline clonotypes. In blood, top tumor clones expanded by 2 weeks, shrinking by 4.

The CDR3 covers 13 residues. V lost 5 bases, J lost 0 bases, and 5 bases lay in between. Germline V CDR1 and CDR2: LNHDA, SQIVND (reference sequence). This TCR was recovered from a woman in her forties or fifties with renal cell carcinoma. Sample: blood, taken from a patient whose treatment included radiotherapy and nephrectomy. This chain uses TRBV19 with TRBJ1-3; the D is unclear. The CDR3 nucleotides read TGTGCCAGTAGTGGGTCCTCTGGAAACACCATATATTTT. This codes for CASSGSSGNTIYF.